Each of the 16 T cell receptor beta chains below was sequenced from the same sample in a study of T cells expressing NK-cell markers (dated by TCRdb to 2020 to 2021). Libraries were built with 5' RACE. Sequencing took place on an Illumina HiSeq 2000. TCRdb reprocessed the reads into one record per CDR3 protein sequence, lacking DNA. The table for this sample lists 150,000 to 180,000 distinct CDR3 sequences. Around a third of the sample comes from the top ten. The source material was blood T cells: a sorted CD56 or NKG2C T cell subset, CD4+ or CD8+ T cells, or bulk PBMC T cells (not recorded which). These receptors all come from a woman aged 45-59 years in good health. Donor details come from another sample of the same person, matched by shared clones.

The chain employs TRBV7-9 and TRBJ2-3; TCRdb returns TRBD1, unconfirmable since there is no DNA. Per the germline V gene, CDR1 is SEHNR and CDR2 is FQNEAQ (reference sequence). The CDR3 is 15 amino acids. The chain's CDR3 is CASSLGQTDTDTQYF.

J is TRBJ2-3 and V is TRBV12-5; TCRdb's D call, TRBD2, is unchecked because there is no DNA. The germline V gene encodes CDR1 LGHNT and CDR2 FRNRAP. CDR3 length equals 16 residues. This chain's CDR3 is CASGFLAGKRTDTQYF. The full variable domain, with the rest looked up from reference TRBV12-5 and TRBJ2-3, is DARVTQTPRHKVTEMGQEVTMRCQPILGHNTVFWYRQTMMQGLELLAYFRNRAPLDDSGMPKDRFSAEMPDATLATLKIQPSEPRDSAVYFCASGFLAGKRTDTQYFGPGTRLTVL.

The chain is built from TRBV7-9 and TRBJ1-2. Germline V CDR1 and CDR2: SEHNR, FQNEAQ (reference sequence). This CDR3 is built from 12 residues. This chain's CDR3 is CASRELAYGYTF.

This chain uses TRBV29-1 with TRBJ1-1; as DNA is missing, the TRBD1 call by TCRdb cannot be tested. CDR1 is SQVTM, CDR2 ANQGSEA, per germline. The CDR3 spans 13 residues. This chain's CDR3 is CSAMANPGSEAFF.

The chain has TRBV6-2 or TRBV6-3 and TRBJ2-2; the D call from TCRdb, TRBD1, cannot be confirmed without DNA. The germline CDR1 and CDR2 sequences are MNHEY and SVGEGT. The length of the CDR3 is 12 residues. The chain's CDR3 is CASRRGAGELFF.

The chain's CDR3 is CASSQDDRYNEKLFF. V and J are TRBV4-1 and TRBJ1-4; as DNA is missing, the TRBD1 call by TCRdb cannot be tested. The CDR3 spans 15 residues. In germline, CDR1 is MGHRA, CDR2 YSYEKL.

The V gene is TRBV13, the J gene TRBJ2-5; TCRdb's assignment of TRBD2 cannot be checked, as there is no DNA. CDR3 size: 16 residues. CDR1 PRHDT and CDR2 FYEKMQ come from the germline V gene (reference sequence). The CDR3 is CASSPTTSGSGQTQYF.

CDR3 amino acids: CASSDSPGISYEQYF. The chain links TRBV13 to TRBJ2-7; TCRdb picks TRBD1, but there is no DNA to check that call. Germline lookup yields CDR1 PRHDT and CDR2 FYEKMQ (reference sequence). This CDR3 spans 15 amino acids.

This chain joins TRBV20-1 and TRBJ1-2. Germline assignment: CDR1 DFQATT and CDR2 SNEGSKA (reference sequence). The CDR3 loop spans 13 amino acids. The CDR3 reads CSASRGPERGYTF.

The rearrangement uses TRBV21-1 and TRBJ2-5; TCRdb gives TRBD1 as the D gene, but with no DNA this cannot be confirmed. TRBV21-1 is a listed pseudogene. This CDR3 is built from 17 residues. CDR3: CASSRAGTGWEKETQYF.

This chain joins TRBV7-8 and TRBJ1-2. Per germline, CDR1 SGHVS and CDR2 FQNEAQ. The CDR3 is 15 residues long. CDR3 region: CASSLNGWGGDGYTF.

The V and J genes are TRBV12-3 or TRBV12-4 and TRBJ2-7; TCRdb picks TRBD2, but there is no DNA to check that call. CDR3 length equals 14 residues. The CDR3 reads CASSSPGLFYEQYF.

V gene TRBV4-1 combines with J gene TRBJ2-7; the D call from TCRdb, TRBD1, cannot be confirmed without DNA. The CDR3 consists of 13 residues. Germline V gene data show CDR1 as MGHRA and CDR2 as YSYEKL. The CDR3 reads CASSQEGGSEQYF.

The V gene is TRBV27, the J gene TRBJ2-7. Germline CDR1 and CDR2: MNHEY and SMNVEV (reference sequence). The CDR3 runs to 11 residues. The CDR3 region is CASSPVGEQYF.

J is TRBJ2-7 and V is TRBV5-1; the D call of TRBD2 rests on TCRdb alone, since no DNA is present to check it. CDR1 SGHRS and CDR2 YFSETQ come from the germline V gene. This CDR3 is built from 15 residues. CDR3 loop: CASSFLGPGAYEQYF. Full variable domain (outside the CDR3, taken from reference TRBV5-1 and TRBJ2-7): KAGVTQTPRYLIKTRGQQVTLSCSPISGHRSVSWYQQTPGQGLQFLFEYFSETQRNKGNFPGRFSGRQFSNSRSEMNVSTLELGDSALYLCASSFLGPGAYEQYFGPGTRLTVT.

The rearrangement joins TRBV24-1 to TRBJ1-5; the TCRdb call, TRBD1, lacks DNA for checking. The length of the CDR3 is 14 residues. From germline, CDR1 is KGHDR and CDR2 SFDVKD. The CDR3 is CATSDGGPLQPQHF.